The rows below give T cell receptor beta chains drawn from one sample of a study of shared clonotypes between healthy human individuals. The method was immunoSEQ multiplex PCR; TCRdb's version includes in-frame clones alone and lacks a portion of them. The sample comprises around 1 million clones, approximately 76% of which are singletons, and over 1.3% rests with the top ten. Source material: memory CD4+ T cells sorted from blood. The receptors were gathered from a young man in good health. The CDR3 runs from the conserved cysteine through the conserved F or W. D genes are given only for firm matches. Some rows have no size entry. The others give once, few or many, or a class for an expanded clone.

clone size,D gene,J gene,V gene,CDR3 protein,CDR3 DNA
NA,TRBD2,TRBJ2-7,TRBV6-5,CASRVTPAGGYEQYF,TGTGCCAGCAGAGTGACTCCCGCGGGAGGTTACGAGCAGTACTTC
NA,TRBD1,TRBJ1-2,TRBV28,CASEPGQGNGYTF,TGTGCCAGCGAGCCGGGACAGGGGAATGGCTACACCTTC
NA,TRBD1,TRBJ2-3,TRBV30,CAWSVQQGADTQYF,TGTGCCTGGAGTGTACAGCAGGGGGCAGATACGCAGTATTTT
NA,NA,TRBJ2-5,TRBV6-1,CASSRNLETQYF,TGTGCCAGCAGCCGAAATCTCGAGACCCAGTACTTC
NA,NA,TRBJ1-4,TRBV6-1,CASSEIRGSGEKLFF,TGTGCCAGCAGTGAGATCAGGGGTTCCGGGGAAAAACTGTTTTTT
few,TRBD2,TRBJ2-2,TRBV7-9,CASSLATSGNTGELFF,TGTGCCAGCAGCTTAGCGACTAGCGGTAACACCGGGGAGCTGTTTTTT
NA,NA,TRBJ1-2,TRBV6-5,CASSYQDSRYGYTF,TGTGCCAGCAGTTACCAGGACAGCCGCTATGGCTACACCTTC
once,NA,TRBJ2-2,TRBV30,CAWSHSVSGMAGELFF,TGTGCCTGGAGTCATTCCGTCTCGGGTATGGCCGGGGAGCTGTTTTTT
few,NA,TRBJ1-1,TRBV21-1,CASSKFNREDTEAFF,TGTGCCAGCAGCAAATTCAACAGAGAGGACACTGAAGCTTTCTTT
NA,NA,TRBJ1-3,TRBV11-2,CASSLVGSSSGNTIYF,TGTGCCAGCAGCTTGGTCGGATCGAGCTCTGGAAACACCATATATTTT
few,TRBD1,TRBJ1-2,TRBV18,CASSPRDRNNYGYTF,TGTGCCAGCTCACCCCGGGACAGAAATAACTATGGCTACACCTTC
NA,NA,TRBJ2-2,TRBV2,CASSEVSSPGELFF,TGTGCCAGCAGTGAAGTAAGCTCCCCCGGGGAGCTGTTTTTT
NA,NA,TRBJ1-1,TRBV27,CASSHRESQRTEAFF,TGTGCCAGCAGTCACCGGGAATCCCAAAGGACTGAAGCTTTCTTT
NA,TRBD2,TRBJ2-1,TRBV4-1,CASSQVGIAGVDNEQFF,TGCGCCAGCAGCCAAGTGGGAATAGCGGGAGTCGACAATGAGCAGTTCTTC
once,NA,TRBJ2-1,TRBV5-8,CASSFRTGYNEQFF,TGTGCCAGCAGCTTTCGAACTGGCTACAATGAGCAGTTCTTC
NA,NA,TRBJ2-5,TRBV10-2,CASSSDRETQYF,TGCGCCAGCAGTTCTGATAGGGAGACCCAGTACTTC
few,NA,TRBJ1-5,TRBV6-5,CASKVGDQPQHF,TGTGCCAGCAAAGTCGGGGATCAGCCCCAGCATTTT
NA,NA,TRBJ2-3,TRBV5-1,CASSPRGAPDTQYF,TGCGCCAGCAGCCCTAGGGGGGCCCCAGATACGCAGTATTTT
many,TRBD1,TRBJ2-2,TRBV5-1,CASSNGQGDTGELFF,TGCGCCAGCAGCAACGGACAGGGGGACACCGGGGAGCTGTTTTTT
NA,NA,TRBJ2-7,TRBV10-3,CAISESGLTYEQYF,TGTGCCATCAGTGAGTCGGGACTGACCTACGAGCAGTACTTC
once,NA,TRBJ2-7,TRBV20-1,CSARDQEQYF,TGCAGTGCTAGAGACCAGGAGCAGTACTTC
NA,TRBD2,TRBJ2-1,TRBV6-4,CANQPPAGYTRSGRDNEQFF,TGTGCCAACCAACCACCCGCAGGGTATACTAGGAGCGGGAGAGACAATGAGCAGTTCTTC
NA,NA,TRBJ1-2,TRBV2,CASSDKGFYTF,TGTGCCAGCAGTGATAAGGGATTCTACACCTTC
once,NA,TRBJ1-2,TRBV5-1,CASNWTPAHFNYGYTF,TGCGCCAGCAACTGGACCCCAGCTCACTTTAACTATGGCTACACCTTC
many,NA,TRBJ1-6,TRBV5-1,CASSSDGGGYNSPLHF,TGCGCCAGCAGCTCCGACGGGGGTGGCTATAATTCACCCCTCCACTTT
NA,NA,TRBJ2-3,TRBV5-1,CASSTFSGSTDTQYF,TGCGCCAGCAGTACCTTCAGCGGTAGCACAGATACGCAGTATTTT
NA,NA,TRBJ2-7,TRBV6-6,CASSYRSSYEQYF,TGTGCCAGCAGTTACCGCTCAAGCTACGAGCAGTACTTC
NA,NA,TRBJ1-2,TRBV29-1,CSVGGGAGDYGYTF,TGCAGCGTTGGGGGAGGGGCAGGGGACTATGGCTACACCTTC
NA,TRBD1,TRBJ1-6,TRBV30,CAWSFGTGNSPLHF,TGTGCCTGGAGCTTCGGGACAGGGAATTCACCCCTCCACTTT
NA,TRBD1,TRBJ2-7,TRBV30,CAWTNRQGRSYEQYF,TGTGCCTGGACCAACCGACAGGGCCGAAGTTACGAGCAGTACTTC
many,NA,TRBJ1-5,TRBV19,CASRISNQPQHF,TGTGCCAGTCGCATCAGCAATCAGCCCCAGCATTTT
NA,NA,TRBJ1-2,TRBV5-4,CASSATGQYGYTF,TGTGCCAGCAGCGCTACAGGCCAATATGGCTACACCTTC
NA,TRBD1,TRBJ1-6,TRBV7-9,CASSLAIGTANSPLHF,TGCGCCAGCAGCTTGGCGATAGGGACAGCCAATTCACCCCTCCACTTT
NA,NA,TRBJ2-7,TRBV6-5,CASSQEAGPSYEQYF,TGTGCCAGCTCCCAAGAGGCGGGCCCCTCCTACGAGCAGTACTTC
NA,NA,TRBJ1-5,TRBV30,CAWSVRAGMGSNQPQHF,TGTGCCTGGAGTGTACGTGCGGGGATGGGAAGCAATCAGCCCCAGCATTTT
NA,NA,TRBJ2-2,TRBV6-1,CASRPGVVGELFF,TGTGCCAGCAGGCCGGGTGTTGTCGGGGAGCTGTTTTTT
NA,NA,TRBJ2-5,TRBV11-2,CASSLGPAQYF,TGTGCCAGCAGCTTAGGTCCGGCCCAGTACTTC
NA,TRBD1,TRBJ1-1,TRBV18,CASSLGQGAYEAFF,TGTGCCAGCTCGCTTGGACAGGGGGCGTATGAAGCTTTCTTT
NA,TRBD1,TRBJ1-2,TRBV6-6,CASSYRTGANYGYTF,TGTGCCAGCAGTTACCGGACAGGGGCGAACTATGGCTACACCTTC
once,NA,TRBJ2-3,TRBV5-1,CASSLDADTQYF,TGCGCCAGCAGCTTGGATGCAGATACGCAGTATTTT
few,NA,TRBJ2-3,TRBV5-1,CASSLGQSFTDTQYF,TGCGCCAGCAGCTTGGGACAGAGCTTCACAGATACGCAGTATTTT
NA,TRBD1,TRBJ1-5,TRBV30,CAWSPWTGGQPQHF,TGTGCCTGGAGTCCGTGGACAGGGGGTCAGCCCCAGCATTTT
few,TRBD2,TRBJ2-1,TRBV6-6,CASTLAGTNEQFF,TGTGCCAGCACCCTAGCGGGAACGAATGAGCAGTTCTTC
NA,TRBD2,TRBJ2-7,TRBV7-9,CASRNSGRTYEQYF,TGTGCCAGCAGGAATAGCGGGAGAACCTACGAGCAGTACTTC
NA,NA,TRBJ2-5,TRBV30,CAWELGIQETQYF,TGTGCCTGGGAGTTGGGGATCCAAGAGACCCAGTACTTC
NA,NA,TRBJ1-6,TRBV5-6,CASSGGPANSPLHF,TGTGCCAGCAGCGGGGGCCCGGCCAATTCACCCCTCCACTTT
NA,NA,TRBJ1-1,TRBV7-2,CASSLAGGRVKGEAFF,TGTGCCAGCAGCTTAGCCGGAGGTAGGGTAAAAGGTGAAGCTTTCTTT
NA,NA,TRBJ1-2,TRBV7-2,CASSLDRGTEGYTF,TGTGCCAGCAGCTTAGATCGAGGGACGGAAGGCTACACCTTC